The 19 T cell receptor beta chains below all came from one sample that was sequenced in a study of blood T cell repertoires in COVID-19. Repertoires were generated with immunoSEQ multiplex PCR, while TCRdb's copy carries only in-frame clones and drops some. The sample includes roughly 95,000 clones, about 89% of them seen just once. Sequenced input: peripheral blood. The origin of the receptors is a woman aged 45 to 65 in a cohort sampled during active COVID-19.

This chain joins TRBV24-1 and TRBJ2-3; a possible D gene is TRBD2 (5 bases). Deletions cut 2 bases from V and 0 bases from J, with 11 bases between. This CDR3 spans 16 amino acids. Germline CDR1 KGHDR, CDR2 SFDVKD. CDR3 coding DNA: TGTGCCACCAGTGATTACGGTGGAGGAAGCACAGATACGCAGTATTTT. As protein: CATSDYGGGSTDTQYF.

The chain combines TRBV27 with TRBJ1-2; D unclear. The V gene lost 5 bases and the J gene lost 7 bases, with 17 bases spanning the gap. Germline CDR1 and CDR2: MNHEY and SMNVEV (reference sequence). The CDR3 sequence is 14 residues long. The CDR3, as DNA: TGTGCCAGCAGTCTCCGTAGCGGCCTTTCTGGCTACACCTTC. Translation gives CASSLRSGLSGYTF.

This clone showed up just a few times. This chain uses TRBV3-1 (or the pseudogene TRBV3-2) with TRBJ1-6; D gene ambiguous. Per germline, CDR1 LGHDT and CDR2 YNNKEL (reference sequence). V was trimmed by 1 base and J by 0 bases, leaving 4 bases between them. CDR3 length: 15 amino acids. The CDR3 nucleotides are TGTGCCAGCAGCCAAGCGGGCTCCTATAATTCACCCCTCCACTTT. This sequence encodes CASSQAGSYNSPLHF.

J is TRBJ1-2 and V is TRBV19; D remains unclear. The germline V gene has CDR1 LNHDA and CDR2 SQIVND (reference sequence). The CDR3 is 13 residues long. Trimming took off 6 bases at V and 2 bases at J, with 10 bases between the two ends. CDR3 amino acids: CASSPEGNYGYTF. In nucleotides, the CDR3 is TGTGCCAGTAGCCCCGAGGGAAACTATGGCTACACCTTC.

J is TRBJ1-4 and V is TRBV9; 11 bases map to TRBD1. V gave up 2 bases and J gave up 8 bases; unmatched junction bases: 5. Germline CDR1 and CDR2: SGDLS and YYNGEE. The CDR3 is 15 residues long. This chain's CDR3 is CASSVAGTGGEKLFF. Here the CDR3 DNA reads TGTGCCAGCAGCGTGGCCGGGACAGGGGGGGAAAAACTGTTTTTT.

This chain joins TRBV6-5 and TRBJ1-4; no definite D call. Germline CDR1 reads MNHEY; CDR2 reads SVGAGI. There are 14 residues in the CDR3. The germline V and J ends were trimmed by 8 bases and 4 bases, with 14 bases remaining between them. CDR3 residues: CASELGGFNEKLFF. As DNA, the CDR3 is TGTGCCAGCGAGCTCGGAGGTTTTAATGAAAAACTGTTTTTT.

This chain links TRBV7-9 with TRBJ2-5; tentative D call: TRBD1 (5 bases). CDR1 is SEHNR, CDR2 FQNEAQ, per germline (reference sequence). V shed 4 bases and J shed 4 bases, with 13 bases lying between them. This CDR3 spans 14 amino acids. The chain's CDR3 is CASSYPREGETQYF. The CDR3 DNA follows: TGTGCCAGCAGCTACCCCAGGGAAGGAGAGACCCAGTACTTC.

The chain carries TRBV6-6 and TRBJ1-2; 7 positions match TRBD1. CDR1 and CDR2 (germline): MNHNY, SVGAGI (reference sequence). This CDR3 has 15 residues. V lost 6 bases to trimming and J lost 4 bases; unmatched junction nucleotides: 11. This chain's CDR3 is CASSLTGLASYGYTF. The CDR3 nucleotides read TGTGCCAGCAGCTTGACAGGGCTAGCAAGCTATGGCTACACCTTC.

V usage is TRBV7-9 and J usage is TRBJ1-4, with TRBD1 identical over 7 bases. This CDR3 contains 14 residues. With 5 bases clipped from V and 13 bases from J, the junction kept 13 bases outside the gene matches. Germline CDR1 and CDR2: SEHNR and FQNEAQ (reference sequence). This CDR3 reads CASSPGQAPVGLFF. In nucleotides, the CDR3 is TGTGCCAGCAGCCCCGGACAGGCCCCGGTTGGACTGTTTTTT.

The chain joins TRBV6-4 to TRBJ2-5, with 10 bases fitting TRBD1. The junction had 2 bases not matched to a gene; V was cut back by 5 bases and J by 5 bases. This CDR3 is 13 amino acids long. CDR1 is MRHNA, CDR2 SNTAGT, per germline. The CDR3 bases are TGTGCCAGCAGTTCGGGACAGGGGGAGACCCAGTACTTC. Protein: CASSSGQGETQYF.

This chain links TRBV19 with TRBJ2-5, with D possibly TRBD1 on 6 matching bases. The germline gives CDR1 LNHDA, CDR2 SQIVND (reference sequence). The CDR3 has 15 amino acids. The V gene lost 3 bases and the J gene lost 4 bases, with 15 bases spanning the gap. CDR3 residues: CASSMGSGVGETQYF. The CDR3 DNA reads TGTGCCAGTAGTATGGGGTCAGGGGTGGGAGAGACCCAGTACTTC.

The gene calls are TRBV30 and TRBJ2-5; unclear D gene. Between the trimmed V and J ends, which lost 3 bases and 1 base, there was a span of 9 bases. Germline CDR1 is GTSNPN and CDR2 is SVGIG (reference sequence). There are 13 residues in the CDR3. The CDR3 region has the DNA TGTGCCTGGAGGTTACCGGGCCAAGAGACCCAGTACTTC. Translating gives CAWRLPGQETQYF.

The genes are TRBV6-5 and TRBJ2-6, with TRBD2 identical over 7 bases. Germline assignment: CDR1 MNHEY and CDR2 SVGAGI. J gave up 4 bases and V 8 bases, and 5 bases lay outside the gene matches. The CDR3 is made up of 14 amino acids. This CDR3 reads CASRGGPGANVLTF. CDR3 nucleotide sequence: TGTGCCAGCCGGGGAGGGCCCGGGGCCAACGTCCTGACTTTC.

The V call is TRBV5-1, the J call TRBJ2-3; TRBD2 agrees at 9 bases. The J segment lost 1 base and the V segment lost 6 bases, leaving 12 bases of the junction unmatched. This CDR3 is 17 amino acids long. Germline V gene sequence: CDR1 SGHRS, CDR2 YFSETQ. CDR3 DNA sequence: TGCGCCAGCACCCCGGGTGCGGGGGGGCCTCGCACAGATACGCAGTATTTT. Amino acids: CASTPGAGGPRTDTQYF.

The chain carries TRBV19 and TRBJ2-5; D gene uncertain. CDR3 length: 13 residues. V was shortened by 6 bases and J by 0 bases, with 8 bases between the two germline ends. Per the germline V gene, CDR1 is LNHDA and CDR2 is SQIVND (reference sequence). The CDR3, as DNA: TGTGCCAGTAGCACGGGTAACCAAGAGACCCAGTACTTC. Residues: CASSTGNQETQYF.

This clone occurred once. This CDR3 is CASSLAGGAQAAETQYF. DNA of the CDR3: TGCGCCAGCAGCTTGGCGGGGGGGGCCCAGGCGGCGGAGACCCAGTACTTC. The rearrangement uses TRBV5-1 and TRBJ2-5; 8 positions agree with TRBD2. V lost 0 bases, J lost 5 bases, and 12 bases stayed unmatched. Germline lookup yields CDR1 SGHRS and CDR2 YFSETQ. The CDR3 has 17 amino acids. The entire variable domain, with the rest obtained from reference TRBV5-1 and TRBJ2-5, is as follows: KAGVTQTPRYLIKTRGQQVTLSCSPISGHRSVSWYQQTPGQGLQFLFEYFSETQRNKGNFPGRFSGRQFSNSRSEMNVSTLELGDSALYLCASSLAGGAQAAETQYFGPGTRLLVL.

In its sample, this clone was seen once. The rearrangement uses TRBV3-1 (or the pseudogene TRBV3-2) and TRBJ1-4; no clear D gene. V was trimmed by 0 bases and J by 4 bases, leaving 12 bases between them. Per the germline V gene, CDR1 is LGHDT and CDR2 is YNNKEL (reference sequence). The CDR3 totals 16 residues. The CDR3 DNA is TGTGCCAGCAGCCAAGAACGACTTAACGGTAATGAAAAACTGTTTTTT. The encoded protein is CASSQERLNGNEKLFF.

CDR3 bases: TGCGCCAGCAGTGAACAGAGGGCGAACTATGGCTACACCTTC. This translates into CASSEQRANYGYTF. V gene TRBV10-1 combines with J gene TRBJ1-2; D is undetermined. This CDR3 spans 14 amino acids. The V end lost 3 bases, the J end lost 2 bases, and 10 bases lay between the germline ends. From germline, CDR1 is WNHNN and CDR2 SYGVQD (reference sequence).

The V call is TRBV4-1, the J call TRBJ1-2; TRBD1 matches 10 bases. Per the germline V gene, CDR1 is MGHRA and CDR2 is YSYEKL. V trimming: 4 bases; J trimming: 4 bases; junction bases outside the gene matches: 12. The CDR3 extends over 17 amino acids. The CDR3 region is CASSPPPGTGVAYGYTF. The CDR3 nucleotides are TGCGCCAGCAGCCCACCCCCCGGGACAGGGGTTGCCTATGGCTACACCTTC.